The TCR beta chain under discussion was sequenced for a study of T cell repertoires in cytomegalovirus infection. Using its own MiXCR run on the reads, TCRdb lists one record per CDR3 protein. The sample carries some 220,000 distinct CDR3 sequences, approximately 40% recorded once. As for this clonotype: No antigen is known for it.

V was shortened by 7 bases and J by 4 bases, with 10 bases between the two germline ends. The germline gives CDR1 LGHNT, CDR2 FRNRAP. CDR3 length: 12 amino acids. This receptor was identified in a human donor in good health (CMV status not recorded). Some clones in this sample may be carry-over from other donors' samples. The genes are TRBV12-5 and TRBJ1-2; the D is unclear. The input for sequencing was CD8+ T cells from cultured PBMCs, taken from culture after CMV antigen stimulation. The CDR3 loop reads CASVGEGYGYTF. DNA of the CDR3: TGTGCTAGTGTTGGGGAGGGCTATGGCTACACCTTC. Together with reference TRBV12-5 and TRBJ1-2, the CDR3 gives the full variable domain: DARVTQTPRHKVTEMGQEVTMRCQPILGHNTVFWYRQTMMQGLELLAYFRNRAPLDDSGMPKDRFSAEMPDATLATLKIQPSEPRDSAVYFCASVGEGYGYTFGSGTRLTVV.